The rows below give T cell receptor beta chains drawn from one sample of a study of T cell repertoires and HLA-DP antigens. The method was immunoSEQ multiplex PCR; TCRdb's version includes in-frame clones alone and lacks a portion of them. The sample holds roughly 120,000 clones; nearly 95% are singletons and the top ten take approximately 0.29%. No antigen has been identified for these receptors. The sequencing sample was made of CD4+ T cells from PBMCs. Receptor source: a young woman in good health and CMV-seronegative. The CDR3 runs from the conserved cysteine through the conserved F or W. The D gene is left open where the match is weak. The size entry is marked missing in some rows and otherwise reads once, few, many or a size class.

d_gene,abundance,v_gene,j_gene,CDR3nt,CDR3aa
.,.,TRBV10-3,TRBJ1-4,TGTGCCATCACCCCGGACCTAGATGAAAAACTGTTTTTT,CAITPDLDEKLFF
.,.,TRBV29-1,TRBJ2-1,TGCAGCGTACTCCGGGACATTGGAGAGCAGTTCTTC,CSVLRDIGEQFF
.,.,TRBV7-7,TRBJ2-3,TGTGCTAGCAGCTTAGGTACGAAGAAAACAGATACGCAGTATTTT,CASSLGTKKTDTQYF
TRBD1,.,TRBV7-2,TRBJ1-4,TGTGCCAGCAGCCCGGCAGGGGGCCGCGATGAAAAACTGTTTTTT,CASSPAGGRDEKLFF
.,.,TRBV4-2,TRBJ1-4,TGTGCCAGCAGCCAAGTCACGGGTACGACTAATGAAAAACTGTTTTTT,CASSQVTGTTNEKLFF
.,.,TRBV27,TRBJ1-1,TGTGCCAGCAGTTTATCTTGGGGGACTGAAGCTTTCTTT,CASSLSWGTEAFF
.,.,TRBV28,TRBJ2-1,TGTGCCAGCAGCCCTTCCCTGGGGGGAGGAGAATACAATGAGCAGTTCTTC,CASSPSLGGGEYNEQFF
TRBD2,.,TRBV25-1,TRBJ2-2,TGTGCCAGCAATACCGGGGGGTATACCGGGGAGCTGTTTTTT,CASNTGGYTGELFF
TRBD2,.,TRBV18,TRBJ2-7,TGTGCCAGCTCACCAAATGGCGGGGGAACCTACGAGCAGTACTTC,CASSPNGGGTYEQYF
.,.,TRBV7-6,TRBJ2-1,TGTGCCAGCAGCTCCCGGGACTGGCTGAGGAGCTCCTACAATGAGCAGTTCTTC,CASSSRDWLRSSYNEQFF
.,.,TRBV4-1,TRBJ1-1,TGCGCCAGCAGTCAATTAGGTACAGGGCTAGCTTTCTTT,CASSQLGTGLAFF
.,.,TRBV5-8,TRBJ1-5,TGTGCCAGCAGCCGAACGGGGAGGAGCAATCAGCCCCAGCATTTT,CASSRTGRSNQPQHF
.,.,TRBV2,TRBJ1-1,TGTGCCAGCAGGGCTAGACAGTTGAGGACTGAAGCTTTCTTT,CASRARQLRTEAFF
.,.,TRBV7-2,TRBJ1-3,TGTGCCAGCAGCTCAAGACGGGGGTTGAGCTCTGGAAACACCATATATTTT,CASSSRRGLSSGNTIYF
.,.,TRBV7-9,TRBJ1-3,TGTGCCAGCAGCTTAGCTGGAAACACCATATATTTT,CASSLAGNTIYF
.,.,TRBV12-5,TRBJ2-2,TGTGCTAGTGGTTTGGCGGGGGGCGCGGGGAGGTTTCACACCGGAGAGCTGTTTTTT,CASGLAGGAGRFHTGELFF
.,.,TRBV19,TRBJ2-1,TGTGCCAGTAGTATTAGCGGACTATCCTACAATGAGCAGTTCTTC,CASSISGLSYNEQFF
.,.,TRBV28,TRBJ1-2,TGTGCCAGCAGTACCACTACGGGGAGCTATGGCTACACCTTC,CASSTTTGSYGYTF
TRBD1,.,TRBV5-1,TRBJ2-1,TGCGCCAGCAGCTTCGGGGACAGGGAGATGGATGAGCAGTTCTTC,CASSFGDREMDEQFF
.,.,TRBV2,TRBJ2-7,TGTGCCAGCAGTGAAGACTCAGGGCGAGCCTACGAGCAGTACTTC,CASSEDSGRAYEQYF
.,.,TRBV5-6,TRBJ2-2,TGTGCCAGCAGTCGAGCCCTGGTAGCCGGGACGGACACCGGGGAGCTGTTTTTT,CASSRALVAGTDTGELFF
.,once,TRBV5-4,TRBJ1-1,TGTGCCAGCAGCTTAGCTGGGCCCAACACTGAAGCTTTCTTT,CASSLAGPNTEAFF